This T cell receptor (beta chain) was recovered during a study of CD8 T cells in Susac syndrome. From blood CD8+ and CD4+ T cells, TCR beta sequences were generated. The TEMRA cells underwent FACS enrichment, while the CD8+ and CD4+ T cells underwent negative isolation. Random hexamers primed reverse transcription of about 0.45 to 1 ug RNA. Coverage of TCR beta CDR3 amplification by immunoSEQ multiplex PCR extended to 54 Vbeta and 13 Jbeta. TCRdb re-derived calls from the immunoSEQ multiplex PCR reads in MiXCR, one entry per CDR3 protein. The data show approximately 280,000 distinct CDR3 sequences, 70% to 90% seen once. V was pared by 6 bases and J by 8 bases, with 17 bases between. This CDR3 comprises 14 residues. Germline loops: CDR1 MNHNS, CDR2 SASEGT. This clonotype has more than one count but fewer than ten.

This chain uses TRBV6-1 with TRBJ2-1; the D gene is possibly TRBD1 (5 bases). What was sequenced was CD8+ T cells from PBMCs. This TCR derives from a human donor with multiple sclerosis. The DNA of the CDR3 is TGTGCCAGCAGGGCTTGGCAGGGTCGGGATGAGCAGTTCTTC. Translation gives CASRAWQGRDEQFF.